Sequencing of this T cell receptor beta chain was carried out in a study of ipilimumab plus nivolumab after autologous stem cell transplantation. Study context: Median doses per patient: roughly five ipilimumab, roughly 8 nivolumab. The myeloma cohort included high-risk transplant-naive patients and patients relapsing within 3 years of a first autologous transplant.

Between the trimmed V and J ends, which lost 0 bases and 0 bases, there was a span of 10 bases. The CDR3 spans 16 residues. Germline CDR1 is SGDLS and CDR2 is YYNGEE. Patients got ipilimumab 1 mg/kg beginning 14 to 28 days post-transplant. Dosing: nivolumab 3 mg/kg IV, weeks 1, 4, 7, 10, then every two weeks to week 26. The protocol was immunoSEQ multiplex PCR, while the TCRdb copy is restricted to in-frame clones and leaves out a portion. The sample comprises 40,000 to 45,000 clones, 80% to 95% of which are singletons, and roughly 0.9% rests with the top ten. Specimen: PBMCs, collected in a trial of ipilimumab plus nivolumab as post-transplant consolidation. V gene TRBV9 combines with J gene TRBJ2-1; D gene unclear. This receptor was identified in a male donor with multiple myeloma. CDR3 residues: CASSVGGTPSYNEQFF. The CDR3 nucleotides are TGTGCCAGCAGCGTAGGCGGCACCCCCTCCTACAATGAGCAGTTCTTC.